Given below is one T cell receptor (beta chain) in context. One entry per CDR3 protein results from TCRdb running MiXCR on the 5' RACE reads. The sample yields some 730,000 distinct CDR3 sequences, about 20% seen once. Germline CDR1 SGHRS, CDR2 YFSETQ. The V segment lost 1 base and the J segment 1 base; nucleotides outside the gene matches: 10. This CDR3 comprises 17 residues. This sample stems from a study of identical twins. The same sample was also studied in work on T cells expressing NK-cell markers. That publication notes: Among the eight sequenced donors, seven tested HCMV-seropositive and one tested seronegative.

Sequenced: PBMCs. This TCR came from a woman aged 18-29 years in good health. This chain links TRBV5-1 with TRBJ2-5, with 7 bases matching TRBD1. The CDR3: CASSLKKSGQFQETQYF. The CDR3 coding sequence is TGCGCCAGCAGCTTGAAAAAGTCGGGACAGTTCCAAGAGACCCAGTACTTC.